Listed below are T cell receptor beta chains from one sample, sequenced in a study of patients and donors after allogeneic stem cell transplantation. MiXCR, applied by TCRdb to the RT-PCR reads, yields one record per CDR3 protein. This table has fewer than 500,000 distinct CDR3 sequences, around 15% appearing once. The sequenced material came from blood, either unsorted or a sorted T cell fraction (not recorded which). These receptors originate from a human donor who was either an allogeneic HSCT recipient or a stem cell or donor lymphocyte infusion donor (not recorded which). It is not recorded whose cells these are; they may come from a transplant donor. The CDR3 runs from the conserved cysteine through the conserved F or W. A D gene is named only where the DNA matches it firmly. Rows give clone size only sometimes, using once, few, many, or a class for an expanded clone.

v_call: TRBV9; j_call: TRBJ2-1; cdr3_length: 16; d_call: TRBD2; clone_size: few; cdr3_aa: CASSGLAGGNYNEQFF; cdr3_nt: TGTGCCAGCAGCGGATTAGCGGGAGGAAACTACAATGAGCAGTTCTTC
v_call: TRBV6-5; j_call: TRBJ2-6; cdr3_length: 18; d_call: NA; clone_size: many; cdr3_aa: CASSYDGYGSSGANVLTF; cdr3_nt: TGTGCCAGCAGTTACGACGGGTACGGAAGCTCTGGGGCCAACGTCCTGACTTTC
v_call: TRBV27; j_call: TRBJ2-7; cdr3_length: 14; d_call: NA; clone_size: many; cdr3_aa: CASSFVQQSYEQYF; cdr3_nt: TGTGCCAGCAGTTTCGTCCAGCAATCCTACGAGCAGTACTTC
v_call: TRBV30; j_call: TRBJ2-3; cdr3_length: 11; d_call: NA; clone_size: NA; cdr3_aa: CAWRNTDTQYF; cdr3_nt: TGTGCCTGGAGAAACACAGATACGCAGTATTTT
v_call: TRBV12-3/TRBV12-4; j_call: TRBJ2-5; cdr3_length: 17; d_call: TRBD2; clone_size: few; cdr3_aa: CASSLIRSGRGLETQYF; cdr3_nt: TGTGCCAGCAGTTTAATCAGAAGCGGGAGAGGTCTAGAGACCCAGTACTTC
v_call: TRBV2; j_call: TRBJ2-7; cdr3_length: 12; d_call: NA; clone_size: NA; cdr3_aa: CASSVPGGKKYF; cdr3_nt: TGTGCCAGCAGTGTCCCCGGGGGCAAAAAGTACTTC
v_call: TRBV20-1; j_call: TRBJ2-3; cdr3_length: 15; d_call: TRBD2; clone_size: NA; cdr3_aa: CSANGGGAWADTQYF; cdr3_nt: TGCAGTGCTAACGGCGGGGGGGCCTGGGCAGATACGCAGTATTTT
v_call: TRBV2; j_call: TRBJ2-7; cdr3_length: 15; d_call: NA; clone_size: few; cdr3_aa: CASSEASRGSYEQYF; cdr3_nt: TGTGCCAGCAGTGAAGCTAGCAGGGGCAGCTACGAGCAGTACTTC
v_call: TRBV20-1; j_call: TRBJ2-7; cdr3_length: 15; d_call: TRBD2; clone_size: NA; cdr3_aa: CSARDRLAGTYEQYF; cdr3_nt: TGCAGTGCTAGAGATCGATTAGCGGGGACCTACGAGCAGTACTTC
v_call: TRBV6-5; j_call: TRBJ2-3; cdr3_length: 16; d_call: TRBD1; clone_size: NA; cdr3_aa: CASSYLGTGATDTQYF; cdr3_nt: TGTGCCAGCAGTTACCTCGGGACAGGGGCCACAGATACGCAGTATTTT
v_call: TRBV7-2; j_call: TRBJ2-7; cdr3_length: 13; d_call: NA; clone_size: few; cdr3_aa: CASSLKSSNEQYF; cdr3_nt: TGTGCCAGCAGCTTAAAGAGTAGCAACGAGCAGTACTTC
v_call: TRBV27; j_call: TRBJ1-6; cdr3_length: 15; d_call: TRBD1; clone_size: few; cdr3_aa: CASSYTGTGESPLHF; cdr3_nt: TGTGCCAGCAGTTACACCGGGACAGGGGAGTCACCCCTCCACTTT
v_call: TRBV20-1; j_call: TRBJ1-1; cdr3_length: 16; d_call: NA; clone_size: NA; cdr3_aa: CSARATPSGILAEAFF; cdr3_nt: TGCAGTGCTAGAGCTACCCCCTCAGGGATTCTCGCTGAAGCTTTCTTT
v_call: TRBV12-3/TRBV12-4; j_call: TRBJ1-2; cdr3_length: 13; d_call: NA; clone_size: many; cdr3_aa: CASSWESNYGYTF; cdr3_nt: TGTGCCAGCAGTTGGGAGTCCAACTATGGCTACACCTTC
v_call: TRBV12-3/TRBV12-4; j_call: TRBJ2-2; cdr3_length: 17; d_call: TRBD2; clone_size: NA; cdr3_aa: CASSLAVLAGVSGELFF; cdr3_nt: TGTGCCAGCAGTTTAGCCGTTCTAGCGGGAGTATCCGGGGAGCTGTTTTTT
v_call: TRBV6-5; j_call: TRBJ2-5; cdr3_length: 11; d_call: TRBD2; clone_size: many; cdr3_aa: CASGREGTQYF; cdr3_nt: TGTGCCAGCGGGAGGGAAGGGACCCAGTACTTC
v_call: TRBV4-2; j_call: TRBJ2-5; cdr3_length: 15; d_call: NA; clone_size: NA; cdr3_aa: CASGWLERAQETQYF; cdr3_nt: TGTGCCAGCGGTTGGCTAGAGCGGGCACAAGAGACCCAGTACTTC
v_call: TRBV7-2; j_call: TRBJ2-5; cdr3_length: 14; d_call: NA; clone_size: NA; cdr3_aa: CASSLVLAEETQYF; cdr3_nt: TGTGCCAGCAGCTTAGTATTGGCAGAAGAGACCCAGTACTTC
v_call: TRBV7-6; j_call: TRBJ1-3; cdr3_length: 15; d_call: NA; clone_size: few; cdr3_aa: CASSPQIASGNTIYF; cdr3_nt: TGTGCCAGCAGCCCTCAAATAGCTTCTGGAAACACCATATATTTT
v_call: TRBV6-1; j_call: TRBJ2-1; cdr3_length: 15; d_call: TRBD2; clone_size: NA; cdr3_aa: CASRQLAGSYNEQFF; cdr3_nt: TGTGCCAGCAGACAACTAGCGGGATCCTACAATGAGCAGTTCTTC
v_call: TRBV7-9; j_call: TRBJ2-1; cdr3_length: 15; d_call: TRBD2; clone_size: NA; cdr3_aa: CASSQSGGAGDEQFF; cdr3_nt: TGTGCCAGCAGTCAAAGCGGGGGGGCCGGGGATGAGCAGTTCTTC
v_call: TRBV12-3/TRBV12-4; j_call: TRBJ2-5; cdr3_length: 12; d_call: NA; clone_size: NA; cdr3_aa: CASNYRDETQYF; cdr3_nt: TGTGCCAGCAATTACAGGGACGAGACCCAGTACTTC
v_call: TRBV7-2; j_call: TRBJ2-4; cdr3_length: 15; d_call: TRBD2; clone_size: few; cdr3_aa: CASSPVGGGSNIQYF; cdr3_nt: TGTGCCAGCAGCCCCGTCGGCGGGGGGAGCAACATTCAGTACTTC
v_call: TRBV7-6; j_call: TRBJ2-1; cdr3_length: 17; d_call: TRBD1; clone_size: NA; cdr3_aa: CASSSRLGTGGFHEQFF; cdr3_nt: TGTGCCAGCAGCTCAAGACTAGGGACAGGGGGCTTCCATGAGCAGTTCTTC
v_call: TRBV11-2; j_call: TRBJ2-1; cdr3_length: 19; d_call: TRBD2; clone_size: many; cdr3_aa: CASSFDQTSGRKAYNEQFF; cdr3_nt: TGTGCCAGCAGCTTCGATCAGACTAGCGGGAGGAAGGCTTACAATGAGCAGTTCTTC
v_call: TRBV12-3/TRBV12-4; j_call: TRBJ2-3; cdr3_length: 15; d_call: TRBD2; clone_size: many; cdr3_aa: CASSWTSGRTDTQYF; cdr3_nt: TGTGCCAGCAGTTGGACTAGCGGGCGCACAGATACGCAGTATTTT
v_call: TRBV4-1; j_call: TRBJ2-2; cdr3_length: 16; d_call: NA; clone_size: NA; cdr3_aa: CASSQVRVPTTGELFF; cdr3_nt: TGCGCCAGCAGCCAAGTTCGTGTTCCGACGACCGGGGAGCTGTTTTTT
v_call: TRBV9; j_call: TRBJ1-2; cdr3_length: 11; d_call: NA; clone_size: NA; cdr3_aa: CASSHLGGYTF; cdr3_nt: TGTGCCAGCAGCCATCTGGGGGGCTACACCTTC
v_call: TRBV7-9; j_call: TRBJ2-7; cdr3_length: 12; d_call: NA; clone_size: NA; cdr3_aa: CASSLPLSEQYF; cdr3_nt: TGTGCCAGCAGCTTACCCCTCTCCGAGCAGTACTTC
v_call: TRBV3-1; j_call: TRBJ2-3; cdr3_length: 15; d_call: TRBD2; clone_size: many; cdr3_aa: CASSQLAGGTDTQYF; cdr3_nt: TGTGCCAGCAGTCAGCTAGCGGGGGGCACAGATACGCAGTATTTT
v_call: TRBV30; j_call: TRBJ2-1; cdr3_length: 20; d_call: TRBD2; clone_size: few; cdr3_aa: CAWSYLAGGTSGSSYNEQFF; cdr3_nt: TGTGCCTGGAGTTACCTAGCAGGGGGGACTAGCGGGAGCTCCTACAATGAGCAGTTCTTC
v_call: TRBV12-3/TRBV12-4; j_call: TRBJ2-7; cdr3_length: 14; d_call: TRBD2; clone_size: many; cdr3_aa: CASSSNGGGYEQYF; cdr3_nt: TGTGCCAGCAGTTCCAACGGGGGGGGCTACGAGCAGTACTTC
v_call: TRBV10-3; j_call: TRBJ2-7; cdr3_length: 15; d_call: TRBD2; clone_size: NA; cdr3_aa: CAISQGLARKYEQYF; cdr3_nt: TGTGCCATCAGCCAGGGACTAGCGAGAAAATACGAGCAGTACTTC
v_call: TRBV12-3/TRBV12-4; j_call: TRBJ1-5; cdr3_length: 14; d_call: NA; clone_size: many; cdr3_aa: CASSSRSYNQPQHF; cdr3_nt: TGTGCCAGCAGTTCTCGATCCTACAATCAGCCCCAGCATTTT
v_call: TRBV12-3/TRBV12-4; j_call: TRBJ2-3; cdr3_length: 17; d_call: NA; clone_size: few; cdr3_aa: CASSLVGGGKTTDTQYF; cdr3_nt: TGTGCCAGCAGTTTAGTGGGCGGCGGGAAAACCACAGATACGCAGTATTTT
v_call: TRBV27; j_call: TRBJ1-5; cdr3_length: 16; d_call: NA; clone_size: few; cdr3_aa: CASSLPRAGPNQPQHF; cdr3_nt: TGTGCCAGCAGTTTACCGAGGGCGGGGCCCAATCAGCCCCAGCATTTT